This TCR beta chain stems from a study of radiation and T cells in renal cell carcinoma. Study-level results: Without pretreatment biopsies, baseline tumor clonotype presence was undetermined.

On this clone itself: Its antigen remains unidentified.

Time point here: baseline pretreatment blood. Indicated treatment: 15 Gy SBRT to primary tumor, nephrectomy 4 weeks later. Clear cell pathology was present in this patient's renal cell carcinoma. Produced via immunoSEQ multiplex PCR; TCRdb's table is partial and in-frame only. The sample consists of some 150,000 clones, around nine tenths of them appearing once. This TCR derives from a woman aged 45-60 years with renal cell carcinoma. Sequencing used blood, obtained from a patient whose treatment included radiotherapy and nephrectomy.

CDR3 nucleotides: TGCAGTGCCCCGGATGGAAAAATAAAGTATTTT. It is translated as CSAPDGKIKYF. The V and J genes are TRBV20-1 and TRBJ2-3; D is undetermined. Germline-derived CDR1 and CDR2 are DFQATT and SNEGSKA (reference sequence). With 6 bases removed from V and 13 bases from J, the gap between germline ends came to 17 bases. The CDR3 has 11 residues.